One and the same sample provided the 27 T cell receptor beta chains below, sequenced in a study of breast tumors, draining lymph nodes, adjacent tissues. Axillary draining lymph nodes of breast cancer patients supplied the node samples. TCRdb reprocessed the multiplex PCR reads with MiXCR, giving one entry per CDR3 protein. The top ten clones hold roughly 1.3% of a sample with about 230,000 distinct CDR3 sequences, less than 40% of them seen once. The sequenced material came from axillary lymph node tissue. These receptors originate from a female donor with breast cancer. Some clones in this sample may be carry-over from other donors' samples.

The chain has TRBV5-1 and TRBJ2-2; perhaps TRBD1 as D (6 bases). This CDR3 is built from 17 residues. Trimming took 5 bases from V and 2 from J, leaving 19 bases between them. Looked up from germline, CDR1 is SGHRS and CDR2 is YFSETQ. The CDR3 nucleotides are TGCGCCAGCAGTCAAGGGCTACAGGGTTGCAACACCGGGGAGCTGTTTTTT. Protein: CASSQGLQGCNTGELFF.

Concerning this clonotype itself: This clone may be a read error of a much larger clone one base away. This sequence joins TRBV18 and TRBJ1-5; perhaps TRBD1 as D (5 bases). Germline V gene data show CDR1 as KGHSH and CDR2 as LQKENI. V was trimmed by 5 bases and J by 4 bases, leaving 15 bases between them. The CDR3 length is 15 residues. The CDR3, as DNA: TGTGCCAGCTCATCACGCGACAGTGCTAATCAGCCCCAGCATTTT. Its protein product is CASSSRDSANQPQHF.

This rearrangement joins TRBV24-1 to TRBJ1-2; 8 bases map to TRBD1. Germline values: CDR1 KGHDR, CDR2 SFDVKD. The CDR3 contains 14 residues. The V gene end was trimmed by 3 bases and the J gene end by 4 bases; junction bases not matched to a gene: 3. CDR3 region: CATSDRTGLYGYTF. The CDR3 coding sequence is TGTGCCACCAGTGATCGGACAGGGCTCTATGGCTACACCTTC.

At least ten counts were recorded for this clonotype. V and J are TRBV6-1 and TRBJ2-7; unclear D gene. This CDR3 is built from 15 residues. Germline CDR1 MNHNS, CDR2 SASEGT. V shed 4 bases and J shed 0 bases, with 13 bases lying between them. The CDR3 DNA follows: TGTGCCAGCAGTGTTAGACACCGCCTCTCCTACGAGCAGTACTTC. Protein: CASSVRHRLSYEQYF.

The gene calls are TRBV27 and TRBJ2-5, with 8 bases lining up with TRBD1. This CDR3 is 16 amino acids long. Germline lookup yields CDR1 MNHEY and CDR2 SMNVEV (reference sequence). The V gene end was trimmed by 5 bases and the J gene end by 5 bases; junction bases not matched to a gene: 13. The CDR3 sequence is CASSRTGRLGRETQYF. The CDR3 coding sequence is TGTGCCAGCAGTAGGACAGGGAGGCTCGGTAGGGAGACCCAGTACTTC.

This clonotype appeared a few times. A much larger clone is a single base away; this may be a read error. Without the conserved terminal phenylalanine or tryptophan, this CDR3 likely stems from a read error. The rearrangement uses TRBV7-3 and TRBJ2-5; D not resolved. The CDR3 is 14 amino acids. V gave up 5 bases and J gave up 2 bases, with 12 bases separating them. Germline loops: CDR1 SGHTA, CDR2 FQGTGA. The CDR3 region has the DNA TGTGCCAGCAGCCCGGATCCAGCACAAGAGACCCAGTACCTC. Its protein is CASSPDPAQETQYL.

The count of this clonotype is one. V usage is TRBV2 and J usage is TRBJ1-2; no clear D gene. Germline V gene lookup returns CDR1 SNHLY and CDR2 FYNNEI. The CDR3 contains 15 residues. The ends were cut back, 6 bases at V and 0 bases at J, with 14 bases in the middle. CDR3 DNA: TGTGCCAGCAGCCTCACACTCGTCGCTAACTATGGCTACACCTTC. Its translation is CASSLTLVANYGYTF.

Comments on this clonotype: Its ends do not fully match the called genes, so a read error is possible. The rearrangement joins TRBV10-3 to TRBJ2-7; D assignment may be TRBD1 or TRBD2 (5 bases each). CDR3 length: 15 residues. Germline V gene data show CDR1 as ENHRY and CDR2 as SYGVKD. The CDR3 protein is CAISASPGRGSGQYF. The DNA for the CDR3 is TGTGCCATTAGTGCAAGCCCGGGACGAGGATCCGGGCAGTACTTC.

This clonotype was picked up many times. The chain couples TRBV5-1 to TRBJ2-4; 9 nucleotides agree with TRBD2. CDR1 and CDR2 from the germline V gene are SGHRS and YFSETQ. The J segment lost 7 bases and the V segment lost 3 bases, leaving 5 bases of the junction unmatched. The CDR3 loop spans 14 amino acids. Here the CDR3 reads CASSSAGGGNIQYF. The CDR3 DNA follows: TGCGCCAGCAGCTCCGCGGGAGGGGGGAACATTCAGTACTTC.

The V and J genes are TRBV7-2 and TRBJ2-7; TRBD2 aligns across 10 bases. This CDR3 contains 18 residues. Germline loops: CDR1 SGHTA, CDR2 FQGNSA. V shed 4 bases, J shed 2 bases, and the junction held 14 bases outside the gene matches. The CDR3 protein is CASSSRTPLAGAPYEQYF. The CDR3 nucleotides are TGTGCCAGCAGCTCACGAACGCCCCTAGCGGGAGCCCCCTACGAGCAGTACTTC.

Written as DNA, the CDR3 is TGTGCCAGCAGTTTCACACATCAAATCAAGCCCCAGCATTTT. This encodes CASSFTHQIKPQHF. The rearrangement joins TRBV6-2 or TRBV6-3 to TRBJ1-5, with D uncertain. The CDR3 length is 14 residues. Trimming left V 4 bases short and J 8 bases short, with 15 bases between. Per germline, CDR1 MNHEY and CDR2 SVGEGT.

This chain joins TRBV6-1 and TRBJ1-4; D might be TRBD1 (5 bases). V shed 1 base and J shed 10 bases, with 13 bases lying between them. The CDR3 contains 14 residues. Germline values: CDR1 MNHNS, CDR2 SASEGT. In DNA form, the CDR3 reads TGTGCCAGCAGTGAAGGGCAGGGTGGGGGAAAACTGTTTTTT. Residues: CASSEGQGGGKLFF.

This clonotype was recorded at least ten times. The CDR3 DNA is TGTGCCATCAGTGAAGGGGACTATGGCTACACCTTC. It translates to CAISEGDYGYTF. This chain joins TRBV10-3 and TRBJ1-2; D perhaps matches TRBD1 (5 bases). V lost 3 bases to trimming and J lost 3 bases, with 5 bases between them. This CDR3 comprises 12 residues. The germline gives CDR1 ENHRY, CDR2 SYGVKD.

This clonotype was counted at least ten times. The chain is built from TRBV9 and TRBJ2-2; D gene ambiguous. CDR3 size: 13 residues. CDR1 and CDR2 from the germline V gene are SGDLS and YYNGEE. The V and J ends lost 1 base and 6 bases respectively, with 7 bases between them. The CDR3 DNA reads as TGTGCCAGCAGCGTACAGGCCTCCGGGGAGCTGTTTTTT. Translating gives CASSVQASGELFF.

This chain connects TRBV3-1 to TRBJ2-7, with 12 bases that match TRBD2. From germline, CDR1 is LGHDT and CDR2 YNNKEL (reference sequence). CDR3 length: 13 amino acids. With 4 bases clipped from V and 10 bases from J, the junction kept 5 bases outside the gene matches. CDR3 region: CASSRELAGGQYF. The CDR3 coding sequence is TGTGCCAGCAGCCGAGAACTAGCGGGAGGCCAGTACTTC.

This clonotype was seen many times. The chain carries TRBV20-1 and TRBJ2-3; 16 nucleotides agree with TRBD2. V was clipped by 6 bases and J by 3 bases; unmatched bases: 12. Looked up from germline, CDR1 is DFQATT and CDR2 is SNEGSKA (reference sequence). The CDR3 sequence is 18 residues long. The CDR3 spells CSAPGLAGGPGGTDTQYF. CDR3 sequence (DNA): TGCAGTGCCCCGGGACTAGCGGGAGGGCCAGGCGGGACAGATACGCAGTATTTT.

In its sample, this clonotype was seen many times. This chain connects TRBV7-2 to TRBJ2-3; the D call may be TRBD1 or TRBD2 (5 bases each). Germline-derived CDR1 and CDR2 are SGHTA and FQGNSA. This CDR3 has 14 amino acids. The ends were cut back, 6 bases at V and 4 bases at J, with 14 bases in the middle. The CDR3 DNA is TGTGCCAGCAGTCCGGACTGGGGCGCAGATACGCAGTATTTT. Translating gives CASSPDWGADTQYF.

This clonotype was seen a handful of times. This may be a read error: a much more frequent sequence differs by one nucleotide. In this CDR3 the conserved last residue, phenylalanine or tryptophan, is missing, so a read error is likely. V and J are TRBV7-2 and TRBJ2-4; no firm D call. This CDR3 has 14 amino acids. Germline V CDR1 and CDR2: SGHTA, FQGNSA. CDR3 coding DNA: TGTGAACCGGTGGTAAACCTAGCCAAAAACATTCAGTACCTC. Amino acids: CEPVVNLAKNIQYL.

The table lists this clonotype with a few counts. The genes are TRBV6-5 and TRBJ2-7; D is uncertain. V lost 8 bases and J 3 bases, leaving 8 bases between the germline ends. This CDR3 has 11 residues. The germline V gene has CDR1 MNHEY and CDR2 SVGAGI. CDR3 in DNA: TGTGCCAGCGGGCACTTCTACGAGCAGTACTTC. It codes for CASGHFYEQYF.

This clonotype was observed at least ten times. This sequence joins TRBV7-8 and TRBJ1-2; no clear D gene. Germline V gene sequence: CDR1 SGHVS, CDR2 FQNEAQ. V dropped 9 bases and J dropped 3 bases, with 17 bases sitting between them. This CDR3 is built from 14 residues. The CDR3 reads CASTIGVADYGYTF. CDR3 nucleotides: TGTGCCAGTACCATCGGGGTCGCGGACTATGGCTACACCTTC.

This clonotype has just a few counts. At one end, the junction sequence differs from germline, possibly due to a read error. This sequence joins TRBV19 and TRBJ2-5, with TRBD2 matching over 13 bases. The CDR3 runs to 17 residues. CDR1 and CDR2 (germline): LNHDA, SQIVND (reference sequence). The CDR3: CASSSWTSGSYQETQSF. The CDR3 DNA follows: TGTGCCAGTAGTTCCTGGACTAGCGGGAGCTACCAAGAGACCCAGTCCTTC.

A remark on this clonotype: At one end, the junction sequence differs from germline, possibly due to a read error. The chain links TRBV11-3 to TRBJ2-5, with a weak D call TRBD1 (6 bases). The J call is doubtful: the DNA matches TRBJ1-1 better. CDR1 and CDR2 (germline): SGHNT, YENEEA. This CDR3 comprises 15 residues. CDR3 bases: TGTGCCAGCAGCCGAGGGAAAGGGTGGGACACTGAGGCTTTCTTT. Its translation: CASSRGKGWDTEAFF.

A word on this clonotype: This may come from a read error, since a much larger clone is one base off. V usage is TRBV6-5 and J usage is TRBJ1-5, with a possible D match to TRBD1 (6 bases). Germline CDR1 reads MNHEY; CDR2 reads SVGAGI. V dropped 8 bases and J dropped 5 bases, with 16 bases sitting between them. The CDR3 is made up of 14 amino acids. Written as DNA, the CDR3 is TGTGCCAGCGGTTTAGGACAGACTTATCAGCCCCAGCATTTT. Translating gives CASGLGQTYQPQHF.

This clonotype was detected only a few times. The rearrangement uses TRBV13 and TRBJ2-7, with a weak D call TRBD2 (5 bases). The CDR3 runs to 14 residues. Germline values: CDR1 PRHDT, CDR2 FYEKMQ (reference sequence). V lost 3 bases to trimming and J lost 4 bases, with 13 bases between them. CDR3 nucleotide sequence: TGTGCCAGCAGCTTGCCGGGAAGCAAGTACGAGCAGTACTTC. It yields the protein CASSLPGSKYEQYF.

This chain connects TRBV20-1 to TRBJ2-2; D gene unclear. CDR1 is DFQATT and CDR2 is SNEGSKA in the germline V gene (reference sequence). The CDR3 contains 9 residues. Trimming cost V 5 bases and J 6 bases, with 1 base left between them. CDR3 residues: CSAPGELFF. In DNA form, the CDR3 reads TGCAGTGCTCCCGGGGAGCTGTTTTTT.

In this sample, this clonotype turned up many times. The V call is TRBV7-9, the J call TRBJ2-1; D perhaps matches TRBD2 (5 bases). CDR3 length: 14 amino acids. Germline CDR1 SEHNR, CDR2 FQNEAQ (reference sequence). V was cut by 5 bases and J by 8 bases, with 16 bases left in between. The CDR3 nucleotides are TGTGCCAGCAGCATTACCGGGCCCGGGGATGAGCAGTTCTTC. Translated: CASSITGPGDEQFF.

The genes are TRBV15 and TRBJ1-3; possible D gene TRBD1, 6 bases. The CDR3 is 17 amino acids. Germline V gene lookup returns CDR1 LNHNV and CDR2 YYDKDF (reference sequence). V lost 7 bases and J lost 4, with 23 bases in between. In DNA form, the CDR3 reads TGTGCCACCAACAGGGATCTCGCCCAGACGGAGGGAAACACCATATATTTT. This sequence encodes CATNRDLAQTEGNTIYF.